Shown below are 14 T cell receptor beta chains from a single sample sequenced in a study of shared clonotypes between healthy human individuals. Naive CD8 populations comprised CD45RO-negative cells positively selected for CCR7, excluding terminally differentiated effector memory CD45RA+ cells. Assay used: immunoSEQ multiplex PCR; TCRdb lists only in-frame clones, some missing. The data hold hundreds of thousands of clones, with around 96% observed a single time. The sequenced material came from naive CD8+ T cells sorted from blood. Source of these receptors: a woman in her 30s in good health.

The J gene is TRBJ2-2, the V gene TRBV7-9; weak D call: TRBD1 (6 bases). The V gene lost 5 bases and the J gene lost 6 bases, with 7 bases spanning the gap. Germline CDR1 reads SEHNR; CDR2 reads FQNEAQ (reference sequence). The CDR3 extends over 12 amino acids. CDR3 nucleotide sequence: TGTGCCAGCAGCGAGGGGGCCGGGGAGCTGTTTTTT. As protein: CASSEGAGELFF.

The V gene is TRBV7-9, the J gene TRBJ1-5; TRBD1 might be the D (5 bases). Germline assignment: CDR1 SEHNR and CDR2 FQNEAQ (reference sequence). V lost 4 bases and J lost 6, with 13 bases in between. CDR3 length: 14 amino acids. The CDR3: CASSSGTAGQPQHF. For the CDR3, the DNA is TGTGCCAGCAGCTCGGGGACCGCCGGTCAGCCCCAGCATTTT.

The CDR3 bases are TGTGCCAGCAGCCAAGGACTAGCGGGAGAAATTGTGACCCAGTACTTC. Amino acid sequence: CASSQGLAGEIVTQYF. The chain joins TRBV7-7 to TRBJ2-5, with TRBD2 matching over 13 bases. Per the germline V gene, CDR1 is SSHAT and CDR2 is FNYEAQ (reference sequence). Unmatched junction bases numbered 10, after V lost 5 bases and J lost 7 bases. This CDR3 has 16 amino acids.

This clone was detected only once. The V and J genes are TRBV13 and TRBJ2-1; 7 bases fit TRBD2. This CDR3 comprises 15 residues. The junction had 11 bases not matched to a gene; V was cut back by 8 bases and J by 4 bases. Germline V gives CDR1 PRHDT, CDR2 FYEKMQ (reference sequence). The CDR3 nucleotides read TGTGCCAGCTCACAAGGGGAGGGAGGGTACAATGAGCAGTTCTTC. It codes for CASSQGEGGYNEQFF.

This sequence joins TRBV19 and TRBJ1-1; D ambiguous. CDR1 is LNHDA and CDR2 is SQIVND in the germline V gene (reference sequence). V lost 3 bases and J 0 bases, leaving 11 bases between the germline ends. This CDR3 is built from 15 residues. The CDR3 region is CASSMVGLMNTEAFF. For the CDR3, the DNA is TGTGCCAGTAGTATGGTAGGACTTATGAACACTGAAGCTTTCTTT.

This clone was counted once. V is TRBV27 and J is TRBJ1-5; D possibly corresponds to TRBD1 (5 bases). Germline V gene lookup returns CDR1 MNHEY and CDR2 SMNVEV (reference sequence). This CDR3 is 14 amino acids long. V gave up 1 base and J gave up 5 bases, with 9 bases separating them. CDR3 amino acids: CASSLLGDHQPQHF. CDR3 nucleotide sequence: TGTGCCAGCAGTTTATTAGGGGACCATCAGCCCCAGCATTTT.

Here the CDR3 DNA reads TGTGCCAGCAGCGCTACTAGTTCATACGAGCAGTACTTC. It specifies CASSATSSYEQYF. The chain recombines TRBV7-9 with TRBJ2-7, with D maybe TRBD2 (5 bases). Per the germline V gene, CDR1 is SEHNR and CDR2 is FQNEAQ (reference sequence). Trimming took off 5 bases at V and 4 bases at J, with 12 bases between the two ends. The CDR3 has 13 residues. The entire variable domain, with the rest obtained from reference TRBV7-9 and TRBJ2-7, is as follows: DTGVSQNPRHKITKRGQNVTFRCDPISEHNRLYWYRQTLGQGPEFLTYFQNEAQLEKSRLLSDRFSAERPKGSFSTLEIQRTEQGDSAMYLCASSATSSYEQYFGPGTRLTVT.

The chain is built from TRBV2 and TRBJ2-3; 7 nucleotides agree with TRBD1. V trimming: 8 bases; J trimming: 4 bases; junction bases outside the gene matches: 9. The CDR3 has 14 amino acids. CDR1 and CDR2 (germline): SNHLY, FYNNEI. This chain's CDR3 is CASPGQFRSDTQYF. CDR3 in DNA: TGTGCCAGCCCGGGACAGTTCAGGTCAGATACGCAGTATTTT.

The chain employs TRBV27 and TRBJ1-6; 7 nucleotides agree with TRBD1. The CDR3 loop spans 14 amino acids. Looked up from germline, CDR1 is MNHEY and CDR2 is SMNVEV (reference sequence). J gave up 12 bases and V 4 bases, and 9 bases lay outside the gene matches. CDR3 protein: CASSSGQLIQPLHF. As DNA, the CDR3 is TGTGCCAGCAGTTCGGGACAGTTAATTCAACCCCTCCACTTT.

The chain carries TRBV5-4 and TRBJ2-5; unclear D gene. The germline gives CDR1 SGHNT, CDR2 YYREEE (reference sequence). Trimming left V 4 bases short and J 5 bases short, with 12 bases between. The CDR3 has 13 amino acids. The CDR3 spells CASSPEALETQYF. In DNA form, the CDR3 reads TGTGCCAGCAGCCCGGAAGCTTTGGAGACCCAGTACTTC. Full variable domain (missing parts from reference TRBV5-4 and TRBJ2-5): ETGVTQSPTHLIKTRGQQVTLRCSSQSGHNTVSWYQQALGQGPQFIFQYYREEENGRGNFPPRFSGLQFPNYSSELNVNALELDDSALYLCASSPEALETQYFGPGTRLLVL.

This chain joins TRBV2 and TRBJ2-7, with TRBD1 matching 7 bases. Germline V gene sequence: CDR1 SNHLY, CDR2 FYNNEI. The CDR3 is 13 residues long. V trimming: 6 bases; J trimming: 4 bases; junction bases outside the gene matches: 6. The CDR3 reads CASRERQGYEQYF. DNA for the CDR3: TGTGCCAGCAGGGAACGACAGGGATACGAGCAGTACTTC.

The chain recombines TRBV28 with TRBJ1-2; D remains ambiguous. CDR1 and CDR2 from the germline V gene are MDHEN and SYDVKM. The CDR3 covers 15 residues. V was trimmed by 5 bases and J by 4 bases, leaving 17 bases between them. Here the CDR3 reads CASSPFRGGSYGYTF. The CDR3 DNA follows: TGTGCCAGCAGTCCCTTTCGCGGAGGGTCCTATGGCTACACCTTC.

The V gene is TRBV27, the J gene TRBJ2-2; D possibly corresponds to TRBD2 (6 bases). The CDR3 is 12 amino acids. V dropped 6 bases and J dropped 7 bases, with 9 bases sitting between them. CDR1 and CDR2 (germline): MNHEY, SMNVEV (reference sequence). CDR3 sequence: CASSTSFGELFF. In DNA, the CDR3 is TGTGCCAGCAGCACTAGCTTCGGGGAGCTGTTTTTT.

The CDR3 sequence: CASSIDQTGETDGYTF. CDR3 sequence (DNA): TGTGCCAGTAGTATAGATCAAACGGGAGAAACTGATGGCTACACCTTC. The gene calls are TRBV19 and TRBJ1-2; D uncertain. CDR1 LNHDA and CDR2 SQIVND come from the germline V gene (reference sequence). The V gene lost 0 bases and the J gene lost 6 bases, with 17 bases spanning the gap. The length of the CDR3 is 16 residues.